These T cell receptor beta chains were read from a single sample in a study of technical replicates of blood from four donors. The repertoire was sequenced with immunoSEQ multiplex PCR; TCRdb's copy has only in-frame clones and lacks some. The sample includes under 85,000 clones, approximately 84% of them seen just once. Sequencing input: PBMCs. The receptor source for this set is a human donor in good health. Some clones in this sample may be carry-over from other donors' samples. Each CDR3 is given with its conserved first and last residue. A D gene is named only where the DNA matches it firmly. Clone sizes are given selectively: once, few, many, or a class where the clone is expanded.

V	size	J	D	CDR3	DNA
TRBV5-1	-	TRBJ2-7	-	CASSAAGGYVEQYF	TGCGCCAGCAGCGCCGCGGGCGGGTACGTCGAGCAGTACTTC
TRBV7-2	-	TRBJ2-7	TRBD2	CASSSTSDSYEQYF	TGTGCCAGCAGCTCAACTAGCGACTCCTACGAGCAGTACTTC
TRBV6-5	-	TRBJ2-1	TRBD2	CASGLVGYNEQFF	TGTGCCAGCGGACTAGTTGGTTACAATGAGCAGTTCTTC
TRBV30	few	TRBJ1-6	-	CAWSSRLFVHF	TGTGCCTGGAGCAGTCGCTTGTTCGTCCACTTT
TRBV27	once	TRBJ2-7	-	CASSLSAGGTYEQYF	TGTGCCAGCAGTTTATCAGCCGGGGGAACCTACGAGCAGTACTTC
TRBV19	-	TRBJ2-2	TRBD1	CASSTDRGAGELFF	TGTGCCAGTAGTACCGACAGGGGTGCCGGGGAGCTGTTTTTT
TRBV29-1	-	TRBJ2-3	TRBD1	CSVSHRGRADTQYF	TGCAGCGTGTCCCACAGGGGGCGGGCAGATACGCAGTATTTT
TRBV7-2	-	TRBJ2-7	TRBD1	CASSPDRADGQYF	TGTGCCAGCAGCCCTGACAGGGCCGACGGGCAGTACTTC
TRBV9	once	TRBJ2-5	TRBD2	CASSVGGSTRETQYF	TGTGCCAGCAGCGTCGGGGGGTCCACGAGGGAGACCCAGTACTTC
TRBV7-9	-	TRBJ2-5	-	CASSLGSVKTQYF	TGTGCCAGCAGCCTAGGATCGGTCAAGACCCAGTACTTC
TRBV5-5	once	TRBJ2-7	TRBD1	CASTIMPGQGLYEQYF	TGTGCCAGCACCATAATGCCCGGACAGGGGTTGTACGAGCAGTACTTC
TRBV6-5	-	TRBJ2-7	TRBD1	CASSYRDRNYEQYF	TGTGCCAGCAGTTACCGGGACAGGAACTACGAGCAGTACTTC
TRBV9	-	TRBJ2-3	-	CASSRGNTQYF	TGTGCCAGCAGCAGAGGAAACACGCAGTATTTT
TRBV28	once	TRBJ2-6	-	CASSLGGSGANVLTF	TGTGCCAGCAGTTTGGGGGGATCTGGGGCCAACGTCCTGACTTTC
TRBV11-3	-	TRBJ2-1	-	CASSLEGSYNEQFF	TGTGCCAGCAGCTTAGAGGGCTCTTACAATGAGCAGTTCTTC
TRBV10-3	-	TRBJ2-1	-	CAISDSASYNEQFF	TGTGCCATCAGTGATAGCGCCTCCTACAATGAGCAGTTCTTC
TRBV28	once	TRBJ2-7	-	CASRPSVTYEQYF	TGTGCCAGCAGGCCTAGCGTTACCTACGAGCAGTACTTC
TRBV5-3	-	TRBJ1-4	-	CARSLDRAVRESTNEKLFF	TGTGCCAGAAGCTTGGACAGGGCGGTTAGGGAGTCAACTAATGAAAAACTGTTTTTT
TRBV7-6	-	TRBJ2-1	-	CASRPDTPSNEQFF	TGTGCCAGCAGACCGGACACCCCCTCCAATGAGCAGTTCTTC
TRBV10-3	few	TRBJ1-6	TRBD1	CAISRGLGQGGSPLHF	TGTGCCATCAGCCGAGGTCTGGGACAGGGAGGTTCACCCCTCCACTTT
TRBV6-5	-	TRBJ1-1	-	CASSGTRGNTEAFF	TGTGCCAGCAGTGGTACCCGAGGGAACACTGAAGCTTTCTTT
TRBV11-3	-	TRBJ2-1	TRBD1	CASSYRGDEQFF	TGTGCCAGCAGCTACAGGGGCGATGAGCAGTTCTTC
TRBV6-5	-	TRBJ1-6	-	CASSLGRFNSPLHF	TGTGCCAGCAGTTTGGGCCGCTTTAATTCACCCCTCCACTTT
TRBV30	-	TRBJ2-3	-	CACPPRIAETDTQYF	TGTGCCTGCCCGCCCCGAATAGCAGAAACAGATACGCAGTATTTT
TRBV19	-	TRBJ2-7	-	CATAKDISGTRRSGQYF	TGTGCCACCGCGAAAGACATTTCTGGGACAAGGAGGAGCGGGCAGTACTTC
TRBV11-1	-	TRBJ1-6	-	CASSLARRPNSPLHF	TGTGCCAGCAGCTTAGCGCGGCGACCGAATTCACCCCTCCACTTT
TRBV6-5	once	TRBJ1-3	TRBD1	CASRGQGRDTIYF	TGTGCCAGCAGAGGACAGGGGAGAGACACCATATATTTT
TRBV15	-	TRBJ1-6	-	CATSRDLSKGGGGSLHF	TGTGCCACCAGCAGAGATTTGTCCAAAGGGGGTGGTGGGTCCCTCCACTTT
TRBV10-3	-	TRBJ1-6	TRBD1	CAISAGGNSPLHF	TGTGCCATCAGTGCAGGGGGGAATTCACCCCTCCACTTT
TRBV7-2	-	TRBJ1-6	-	CASSPDSKSFSSYNSPLHF	TGTGCCAGCAGCCCGGACAGTAAATCCTTCAGCTCCTATAATTCACCCCTCCACTTT
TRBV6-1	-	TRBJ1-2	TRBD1	CASRTGALYGYTF	TGTGCCAGCCGGACAGGGGCCCTCTATGGCTACACCTTC
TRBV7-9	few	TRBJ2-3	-	CASSLGMATGLNTDTQYF	TGTGCCAGCAGCTTAGGGATGGCCACAGGGTTGAACACAGATACGCAGTATTTT
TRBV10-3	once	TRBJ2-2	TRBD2	CAIRQGLAKDTGELFF	TGTGCCATCAGACAGGGACTAGCGAAGGACACCGGGGAGCTGTTTTTT
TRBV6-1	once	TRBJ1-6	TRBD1	CASRGDRGNNSPLHF	TGTGCCAGCAGAGGGGACAGGGGGAATAATTCACCCCTCCACTTT
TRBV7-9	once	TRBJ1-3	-	CASSLDLGAGNTIYF	TGTGCCAGCAGCTTAGATTTGGGCGCTGGAAACACCATATATTTT
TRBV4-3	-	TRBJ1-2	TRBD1	CASSQEGTGRGSYTF	TGCGCCAGCAGCCAAGAGGGGACAGGGAGAGGATCCTACACCTTC
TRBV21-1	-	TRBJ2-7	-	CASSKDGTSYYEQYF	TGTGCCAGCAGCAAAGATGGGACTAGCTACTACGAGCAGTACTTC
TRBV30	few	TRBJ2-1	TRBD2	CAWTPPGTSGRAYNEQFF	TGTGCCTGGACCCCTCCCGGGACTAGCGGGAGGGCCTACAATGAGCAGTTCTTC
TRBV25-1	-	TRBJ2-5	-	CASSQSTTGWETQYF	TGTGCCAGCAGCCAAAGCACAACAGGGTGGGAGACCCAGTACTTC
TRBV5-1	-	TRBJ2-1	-	CASSLGTDEQFF	TGCGCCAGCAGCTTGGGGACAGATGAGCAGTTCTTC
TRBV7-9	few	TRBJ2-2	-	CASSGAWRGRVTGELFF	TGTGCCAGCAGCGGGGCGTGGAGGGGGCGCGTCACCGGGGAGCTGTTTTTT
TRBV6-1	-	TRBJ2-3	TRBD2	CASSEQTSGSSDTQYF	TGTGCCAGCAGTGAACAGACTAGCGGGAGTTCAGATACGCAGTATTTT